These T cell receptor beta chains were read from a single sample in a study of beta chain features in type 1 diabetes. TCRdb's table, derived via immunoSEQ multiplex PCR, lists solely in-frame clones and lacks some. The profile shows hundreds of thousands of clones, approximately 15% of them singletons. The sample taken for sequencing was naive CD4+ T cells from blood. All receptors come from a man aged 25-45 years in good health. Each CDR3 is given with its conserved first and last residue. The order of the fields is J gene, clone size, D gene, V gene, CDR3 DNA, CDR3 protein. The D gene is left open where the match is weak. The size field is filled for only some rows; it gives once, few, many or a size class.

>TRBJ2-2|NA|TRBD2|TRBV7-9
TGTGCCAGCAGCTTAGGACTAGCGCCGACCGGGGAGCTGTTTTTT
CASSLGLAPTGELFF
>TRBJ2-3|NA|NA|TRBV25-1
TGTGCCAGCAGTGGGGTAGGGCCGGATACGCAGTATTTT
CASSGVGPDTQYF
>TRBJ1-2|NA|TRBD1|TRBV7-3
TGTGCCAGCAGGACAGACAGGGCTTATGGCTACACCTTC
CASRTDRAYGYTF
>TRBJ2-3|few|NA|TRBV2
TGTGCCAGCAGTGTGGACGTCAGGGCAGATACGCAGTATTTT
CASSVDVRADTQYF
>TRBJ2-2|NA|NA|TRBV4-1
TGCGCCAGCAGCCAAGTTTTTGGCGGGGAGCTGTTTTTT
CASSQVFGGELFF
>TRBJ1-1|few|NA|TRBV30
TGTGCCTGGAGTGTACGAGGGGGTGGCACTGAAGCTTTCTTT
CAWSVRGGGTEAFF
>TRBJ2-5|few|NA|TRBV11-2
TGTGCCAGCAGCCAAGGCCGCTTACAAGAGACCCAGTACTTC
CASSQGRLQETQYF
>TRBJ2-3|few|NA|TRBV2
TGTGCCAGCAGAGTACAAACAGATACGCAGTATTTT
CASRVQTDTQYF
>TRBJ2-6|NA|TRBD1|TRBV27
TGTGCCAGCAGACAGGGGACGGTGATCTCTGGGGCCAACGTCCTGACTTTC
CASRQGTVISGANVLTF
>TRBJ2-1|NA|NA|TRBV7-9
TGTGCCAGCAGCTCCCGCGGGACACAAGCCCGGAATGAGCAGTTCTTC
CASSSRGTQARNEQFF
>TRBJ2-1|NA|TRBD1|TRBV4-3
TGCGCCAGCAGCCGTGGATCACGGACGGGACAGGTTTTTGAGCAGTTCTTC
CASSRGSRTGQVFEQFF
>TRBJ2-5|few|NA|TRBV30
TGTGCCTGGACCTTAAGGGGGGAGACCCAGTACTTC
CAWTLRGETQYF
>TRBJ2-7|NA|NA|TRBV7-2
TGTGCCAGCAGCTTAGTTGCTGGCGGGGACTCTGCCTACGAGCAGTACTTC
CASSLVAGGDSAYEQYF
>TRBJ1-2|few|TRBD1|TRBV4-1
TGCGCCAGCGGGACAGGGTTCGTGTACTATGGCTACACCTTC
CASGTGFVYYGYTF